This passage covers 5 T cell receptor beta chains from one sample sequenced in a study of molecular identifiers for immune sequencing clone quantification (dated by TCRdb to the late 2010s). The receptor library was made with PCR. Reads for this sample came from an Illumina HiSeq 4000. In TCRdb, the public reads were trimmed at Q25 with fastp and aligned with MiXCR, with productive beta chains retained. Every distinct CDR3 protein forms one entry, paired with its most common genes and DNA. The sample data list 80,000 to 95,000 distinct CDR3 sequences, and under 20% of these were observed just once. The top ten hold roughly 0.89% of the sample. Sequenced sample: naive CD8+ T cells from blood, with Jurkat cell RNA spiked in. What this sample's cell subset or site label stands for: FACS-sorted CD8+CD4-CCR7+CD45RA+ naive T cells. Every receptor here comes from a human donor in good health. Some libraries in this study had Jurkat cell RNA spiked in.

This clonotype has ten or more counts. The chain carries TRBV19 and TRBJ1-2; TRBD1 is a possible D gene (6 bases). Germline assignment: CDR1 LNHDA and CDR2 SQIVND (reference sequence). The CDR3 totals 13 residues. V lost 7 bases and J lost 2, with 11 bases in between. CDR3 sequence (DNA): TGTGCCAGTAACGACGGGACAAACTATGGCTACACCTTC. Its translation: CASNDGTNYGYTF. The full variable domain, with the rest looked up from reference TRBV19 and TRBJ1-2, is DGGITQSPKYLFRKEGQNVTLSCEQNLNHDAMYWYRQDPGQGLRLIYYSQIVNDFQKGDIAEGYSVSREKKESFPLTVTSAQKNPTAFYLCASNDGTNYGYTFGSGTRLTVV.

In its sample, this clonotype was seen many times. The chain is built from TRBV7-8 and TRBJ1-5, with a tentative D call TRBD1 (5 bases). Germline values: CDR1 SGHVS, CDR2 FQNEAQ. The CDR3 is 15 amino acids. Trimming pared 2 bases from V and 3 bases from J, leaving 11 bases between. CDR3 loop: CASSLQGSYNQPQHF. As DNA, the CDR3 is TGTGCCAGCAGCTTACAGGGCTCTTACAATCAGCCCCAGCATTTT. The whole variable domain, remainder taken from reference TRBV7-8 and TRBJ1-5, is GAGVSQSPRYKVAKRGQDVALRCDPISGHVSLFWYQQALGQGPEFLTYFQNEAQLDKSGLPSDRFFAERPEGSVSTLKIQRTQQEDSAVYLCASSLQGSYNQPQHFGDGTRLSIL.

This clonotype was recorded at least ten times. V and J are TRBV7-9 and TRBJ2-1, with TRBD1 as a possible D gene (5 bases). In germline, CDR1 is SEHNR, CDR2 FQNEAQ (reference sequence). The CDR3 is 11 amino acids. V was pared by 2 bases and J by 9 bases, with 5 bases between. CDR3 residues: CASSLQGEQFF. The CDR3 DNA is TGTGCCAGCAGCTTACAGGGTGAGCAGTTCTTC.

This clonotype was counted many times. The chain employs TRBV19 and TRBJ1-5; D is undetermined. The CDR3 extends over 14 amino acids. CDR1 LNHDA and CDR2 SQIVND come from the germline V gene (reference sequence). V lost 1 base, J lost 7 bases, and 11 bases lay in between. For the CDR3, the DNA is TGTGCCAGTAGTATAGGTGGGAGCCGACAGCCCCAGCATTTT. This encodes CASSIGGSRQPQHF.

As regards this clonotype: A much larger clone is a single base away; this may be a read error. The chain carries TRBV9 and TRBJ2-7; tentative D call: TRBD1 (7 bases). The CDR3 has 15 residues. Germline V gene data show CDR1 as SGDLS and CDR2 as YYNGEE. The CDR3 DNA reads as TGTGCCGGCAGCGTAGGCGGGACAGCGACCTACGAGCAGTACTTC. Translating it yields CAGSVGGTATYEQYF.